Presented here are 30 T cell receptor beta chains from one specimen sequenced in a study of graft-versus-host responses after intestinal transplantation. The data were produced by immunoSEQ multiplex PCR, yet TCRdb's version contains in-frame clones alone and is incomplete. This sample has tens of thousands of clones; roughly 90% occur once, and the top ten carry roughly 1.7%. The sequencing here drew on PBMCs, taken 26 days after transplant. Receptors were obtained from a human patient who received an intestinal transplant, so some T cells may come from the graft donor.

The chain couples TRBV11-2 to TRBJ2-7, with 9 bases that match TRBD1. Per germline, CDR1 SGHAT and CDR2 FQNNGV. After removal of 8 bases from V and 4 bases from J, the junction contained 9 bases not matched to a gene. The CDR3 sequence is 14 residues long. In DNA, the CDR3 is TGTGCCAGCCCGCCGGGACAGGGAATTTACGAGCAGTACGTC. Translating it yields CASPPGQGIYEQYV.

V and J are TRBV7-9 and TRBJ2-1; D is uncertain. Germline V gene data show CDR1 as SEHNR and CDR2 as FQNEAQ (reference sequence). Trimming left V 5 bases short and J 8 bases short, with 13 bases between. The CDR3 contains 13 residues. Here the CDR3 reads CASSDSWRHEQFF. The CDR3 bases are TGTGCCAGCAGCGATTCCTGGCGGCATGAGCAGTTCTTC.

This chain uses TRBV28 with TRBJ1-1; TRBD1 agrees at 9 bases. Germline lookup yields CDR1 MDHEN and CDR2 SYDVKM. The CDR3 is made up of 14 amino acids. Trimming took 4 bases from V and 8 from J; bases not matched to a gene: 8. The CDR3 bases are TGTGCCAGCAGTTCCCTACAGGGGGCGGGGGAAGCTTTCTTT. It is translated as CASSSLQGAGEAFF.

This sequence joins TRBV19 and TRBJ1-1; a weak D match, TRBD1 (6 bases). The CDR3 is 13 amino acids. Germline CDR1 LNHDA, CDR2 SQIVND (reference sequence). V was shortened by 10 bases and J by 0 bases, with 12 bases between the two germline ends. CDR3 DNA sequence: TGTGCCATTGCGGACAGCTTGAACACTGAAGCTTTCTTT. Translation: CAIADSLNTEAFF.

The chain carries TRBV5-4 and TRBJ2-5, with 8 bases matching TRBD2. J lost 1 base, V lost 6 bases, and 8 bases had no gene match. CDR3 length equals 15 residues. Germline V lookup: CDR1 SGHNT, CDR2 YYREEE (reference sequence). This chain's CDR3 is CASTITGGAQETQYF. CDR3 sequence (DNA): TGTGCCAGCACCATAACCGGGGGGGCCCAAGAGACCCAGTACTTC.

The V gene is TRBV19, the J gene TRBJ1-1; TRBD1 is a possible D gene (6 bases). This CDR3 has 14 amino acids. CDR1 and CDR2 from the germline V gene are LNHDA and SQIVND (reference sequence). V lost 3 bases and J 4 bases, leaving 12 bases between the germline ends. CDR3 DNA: TGTGCCAGTAGTATTGGTCAGGGGCTCACTGAAGCTTTCTTT. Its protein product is CASSIGQGLTEAFF.

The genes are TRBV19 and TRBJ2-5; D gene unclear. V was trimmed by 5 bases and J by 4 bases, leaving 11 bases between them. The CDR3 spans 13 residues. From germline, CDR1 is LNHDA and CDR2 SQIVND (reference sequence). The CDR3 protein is CASSREIRETQYF. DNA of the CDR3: TGTGCCAGTAGTCGCGAAATTCGAGAGACCCAGTACTTC.

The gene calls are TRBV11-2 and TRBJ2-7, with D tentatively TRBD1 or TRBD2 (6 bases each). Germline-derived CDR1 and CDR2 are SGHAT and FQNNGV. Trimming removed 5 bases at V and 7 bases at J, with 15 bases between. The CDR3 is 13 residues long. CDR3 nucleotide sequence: TGTGCCAGCAGCCAACAGGGTGCGGGGGAGCAGTACGTC. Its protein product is CASSQQGAGEQYV.

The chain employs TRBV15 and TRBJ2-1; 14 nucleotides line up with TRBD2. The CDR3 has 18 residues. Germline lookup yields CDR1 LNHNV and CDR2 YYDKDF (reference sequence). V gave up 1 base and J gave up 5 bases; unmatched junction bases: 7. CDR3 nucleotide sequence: TGTGCCACCAGCAGAGGGTCCCCGGGACTAGCGGGGGACAATGAGCAGTTCTTC. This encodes CATSRGSPGLAGDNEQFF.

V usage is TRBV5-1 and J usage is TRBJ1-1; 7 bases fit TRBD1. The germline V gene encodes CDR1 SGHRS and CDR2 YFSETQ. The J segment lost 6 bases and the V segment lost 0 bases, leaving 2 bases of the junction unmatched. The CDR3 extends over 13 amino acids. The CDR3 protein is CASSLGGQSEAFF. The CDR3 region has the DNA TGCGCCAGCAGCTTGGGGGGACAGTCTGAAGCTTTCTTT.

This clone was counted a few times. The CDR3 region is CASSPIHMNYGYTF. The CDR3 nucleotides are TGTGCCAGCAGCCCCATACACATGAACTATGGCTACACCTTC. The V gene is TRBV7-9, the J gene TRBJ1-2; D is uncertain. The V end lost 5 bases, the J end lost 2 bases, and 12 bases lay between the germline ends. In germline, CDR1 is SEHNR, CDR2 FQNEAQ (reference sequence). The CDR3 is 14 amino acids.

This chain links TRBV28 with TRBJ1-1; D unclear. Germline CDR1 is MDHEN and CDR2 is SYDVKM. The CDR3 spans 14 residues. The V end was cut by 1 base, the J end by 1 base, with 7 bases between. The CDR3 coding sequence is TGTGCCAGCAGTTTATTAACGGGGAACACTGAAGCTTTCTTT. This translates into CASSLLTGNTEAFF. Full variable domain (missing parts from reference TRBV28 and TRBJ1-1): DVKVTQSSRYLVKRTGEKVFLECVQDMDHENMFWYRQDPGLGLRLIYFSYDVKMKEKGDIPEGYSVSREKKERFSLILESASTNQTSMYLCASSLLTGNTEAFFGQGTRLTVV.

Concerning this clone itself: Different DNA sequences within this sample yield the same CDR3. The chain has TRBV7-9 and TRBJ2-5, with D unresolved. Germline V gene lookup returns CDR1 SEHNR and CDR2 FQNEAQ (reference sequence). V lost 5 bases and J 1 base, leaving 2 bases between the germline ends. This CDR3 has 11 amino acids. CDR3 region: CASSLQETQYF. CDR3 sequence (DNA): TGTGCCAGCAGCCTCCAAGAGACCCAGTACTTC.

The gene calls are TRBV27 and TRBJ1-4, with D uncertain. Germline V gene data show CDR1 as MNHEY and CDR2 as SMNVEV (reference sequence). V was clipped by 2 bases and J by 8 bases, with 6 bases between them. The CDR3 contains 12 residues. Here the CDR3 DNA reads TGTGCCAGCAGTTTAGGAGGGGAAAAACTGTTTTTT. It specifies CASSLGGEKLFF.

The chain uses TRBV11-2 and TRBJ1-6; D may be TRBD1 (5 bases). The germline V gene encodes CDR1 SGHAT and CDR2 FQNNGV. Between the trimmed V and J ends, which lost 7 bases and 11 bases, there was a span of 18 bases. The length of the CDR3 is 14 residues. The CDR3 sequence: CASTPTRAPAPLHF. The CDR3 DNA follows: TGTGCCAGCACCCCGACCAGGGCGCCGGCACCCCTCCACTTT.

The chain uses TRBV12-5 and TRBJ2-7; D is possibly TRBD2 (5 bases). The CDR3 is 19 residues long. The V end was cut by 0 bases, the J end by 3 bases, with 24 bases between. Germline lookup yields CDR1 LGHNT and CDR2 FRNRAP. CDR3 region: CASGLVRGTWTRTNYEQYF. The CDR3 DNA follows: TGTGCTAGTGGTTTGGTACGGGGAACTTGGACCAGGACGAACTACGAGCAGTACTTC. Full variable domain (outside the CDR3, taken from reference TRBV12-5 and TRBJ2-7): DARVTQTPRHKVTEMGQEVTMRCQPILGHNTVFWYRQTMMQGLELLAYFRNRAPLDDSGMPKDRFSAEMPDATLATLKIQPSEPRDSAVYFCASGLVRGTWTRTNYEQYFGPGTRLTVT.

CDR3 nucleotide sequence: TGTGCCAGCAGTCGACCGGAGACCGGGGAGCTGTTTTTT. Residues: CASSRPETGELFF. The genes are TRBV28 and TRBJ2-2; no firm D call. CDR1 is MDHEN and CDR2 is SYDVKM in the germline V gene. The CDR3 totals 13 residues. V lost 5 bases and J lost 5, with 9 bases in between.

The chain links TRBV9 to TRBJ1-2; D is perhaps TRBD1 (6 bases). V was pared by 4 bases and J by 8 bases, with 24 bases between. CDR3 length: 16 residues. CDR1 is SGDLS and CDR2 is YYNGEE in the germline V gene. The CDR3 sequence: CASSPGGGGVSVGYTF. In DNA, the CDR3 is TGTGCCAGCAGCCCGGGGGGTGGGGGCGTCTCGGTCGGCTACACCTTC.

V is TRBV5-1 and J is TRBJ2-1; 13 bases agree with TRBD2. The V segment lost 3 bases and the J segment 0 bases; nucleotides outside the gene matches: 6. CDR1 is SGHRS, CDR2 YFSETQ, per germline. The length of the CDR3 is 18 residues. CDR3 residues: CASSWTSGRPSSYNEQFF. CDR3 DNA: TGCGCCAGCAGCTGGACTAGCGGGAGACCCAGCTCCTACAATGAGCAGTTCTTC.

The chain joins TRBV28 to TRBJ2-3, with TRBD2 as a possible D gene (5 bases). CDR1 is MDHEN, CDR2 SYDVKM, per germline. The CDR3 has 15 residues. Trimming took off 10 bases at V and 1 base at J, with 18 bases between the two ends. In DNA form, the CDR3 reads TGTGCCATCGAGGGCCGGGGTGATGGCACAGATACGCAGTATTTT. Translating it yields CAIEGRGDGTDTQYF.

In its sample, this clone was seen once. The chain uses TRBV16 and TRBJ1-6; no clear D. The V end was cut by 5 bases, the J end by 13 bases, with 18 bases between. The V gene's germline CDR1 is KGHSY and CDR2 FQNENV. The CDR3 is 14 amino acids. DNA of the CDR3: TGTGCCAGCAGCACCGATGGAGAAAGGTCGCCCCTCCACTTT. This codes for CASSTDGERSPLHF. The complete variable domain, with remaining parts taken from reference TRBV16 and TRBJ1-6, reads GEEVAQTPKHLVRGEGQKAKLYCAPIKGHSYVFWYQQVLKNEFKFLISFQNENVFDETGMPKERFSAKCLPNSPCSLEIQATKLEDSAVYFCASSTDGERSPLHFGNGTRLTVT.

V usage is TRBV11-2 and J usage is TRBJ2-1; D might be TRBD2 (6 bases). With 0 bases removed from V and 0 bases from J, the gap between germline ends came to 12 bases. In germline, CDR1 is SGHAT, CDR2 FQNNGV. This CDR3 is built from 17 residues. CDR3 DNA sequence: TGTGCCAGCAGCTTAGATCGGAGGGCTAGCTCCTACAATGAGCAGTTCTTC. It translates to CASSLDRRASSYNEQFF.

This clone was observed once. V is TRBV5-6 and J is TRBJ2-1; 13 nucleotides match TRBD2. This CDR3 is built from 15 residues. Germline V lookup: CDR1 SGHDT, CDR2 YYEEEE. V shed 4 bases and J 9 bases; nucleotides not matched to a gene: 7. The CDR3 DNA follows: TGTGCCAGCAGCCTACTAGCGGGAGGGCCGAGTGAGCAGTTCTTC. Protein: CASSLLAGGPSEQFF.

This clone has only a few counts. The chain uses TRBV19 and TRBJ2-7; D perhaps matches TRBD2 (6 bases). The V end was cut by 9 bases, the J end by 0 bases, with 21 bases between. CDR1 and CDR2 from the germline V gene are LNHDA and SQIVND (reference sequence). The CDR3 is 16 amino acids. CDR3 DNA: TGTGCCAGCCGGGACTCAACCCGCCCGAGCTCCTACGAGCAGTACTTC. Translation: CASRDSTRPSSYEQYF. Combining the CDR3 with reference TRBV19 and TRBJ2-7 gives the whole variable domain DGGITQSPKYLFRKEGQNVTLSCEQNLNHDAMYWYRQDPGQGLRLIYYSQIVNDFQKGDIAEGYSVSREKKESFPLTVTSAQKNPTAFYLCASRDSTRPSSYEQYFGPGTRLTVT.

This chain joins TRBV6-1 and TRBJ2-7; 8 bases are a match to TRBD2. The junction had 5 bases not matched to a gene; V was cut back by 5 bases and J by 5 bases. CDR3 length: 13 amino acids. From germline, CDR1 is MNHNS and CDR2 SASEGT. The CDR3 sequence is CASSPGGEDEQYV. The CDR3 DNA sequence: TGTGCCAGCAGTCCCGGGGGGGAGGACGAGCAGTACGTC.

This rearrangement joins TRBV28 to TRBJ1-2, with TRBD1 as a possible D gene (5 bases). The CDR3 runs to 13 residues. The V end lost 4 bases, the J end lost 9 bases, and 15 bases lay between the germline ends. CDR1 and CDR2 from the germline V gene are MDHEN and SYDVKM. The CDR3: CASSYGGGNSYTF. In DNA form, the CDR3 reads TGTGCCAGCAGTTATGGGGGAGGCAATAGCTACACCTTC.

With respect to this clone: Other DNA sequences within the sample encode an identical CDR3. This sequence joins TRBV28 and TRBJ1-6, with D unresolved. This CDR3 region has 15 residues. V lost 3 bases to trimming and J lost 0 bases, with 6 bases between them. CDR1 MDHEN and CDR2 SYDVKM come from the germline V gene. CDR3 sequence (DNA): TGTGCCAGCAGTTTGTCCAGCTCCTATAATTCACCCCTCCACTTT. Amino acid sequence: CASSLSSSYNSPLHF.

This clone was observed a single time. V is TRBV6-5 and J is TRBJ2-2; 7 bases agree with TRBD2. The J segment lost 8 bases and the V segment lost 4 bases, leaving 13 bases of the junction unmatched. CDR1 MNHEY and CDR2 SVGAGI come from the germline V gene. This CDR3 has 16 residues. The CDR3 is CASSSLAGRGGGELFF. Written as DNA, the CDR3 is TGTGCCAGCAGTTCCCTGGCAGGGAGGGGAGGAGGGGAGCTGTTTTTT.

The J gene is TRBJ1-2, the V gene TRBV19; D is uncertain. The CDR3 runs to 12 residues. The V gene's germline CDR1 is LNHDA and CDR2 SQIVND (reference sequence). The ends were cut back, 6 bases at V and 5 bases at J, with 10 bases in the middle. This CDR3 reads CASSPTGYGYTF. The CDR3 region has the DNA TGTGCCAGTAGCCCGACGGGATATGGCTACACCTTC.

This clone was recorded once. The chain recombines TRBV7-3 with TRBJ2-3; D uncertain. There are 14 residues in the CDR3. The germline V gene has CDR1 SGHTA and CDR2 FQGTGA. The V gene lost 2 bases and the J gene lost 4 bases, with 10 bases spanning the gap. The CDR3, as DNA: TGTGCCAGCAGCTTAGACTTCCTGGCAGATACGCAGTATTTT. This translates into CASSLDFLADTQYF.